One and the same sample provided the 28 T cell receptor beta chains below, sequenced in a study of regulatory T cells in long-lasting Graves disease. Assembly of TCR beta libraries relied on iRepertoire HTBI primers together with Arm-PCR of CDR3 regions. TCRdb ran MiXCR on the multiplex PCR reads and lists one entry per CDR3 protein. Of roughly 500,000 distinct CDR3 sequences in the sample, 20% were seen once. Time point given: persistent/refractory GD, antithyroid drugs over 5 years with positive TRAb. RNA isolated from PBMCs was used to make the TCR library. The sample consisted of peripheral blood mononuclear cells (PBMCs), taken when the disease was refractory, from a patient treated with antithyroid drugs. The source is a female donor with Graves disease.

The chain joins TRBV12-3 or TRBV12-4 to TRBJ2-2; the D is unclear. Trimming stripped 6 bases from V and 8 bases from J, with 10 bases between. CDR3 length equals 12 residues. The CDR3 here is CASRSVSGELFF. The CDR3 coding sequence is TGTGCCAGCAGGAGCGTTTCTGGGGAGCTGTTTTTT.

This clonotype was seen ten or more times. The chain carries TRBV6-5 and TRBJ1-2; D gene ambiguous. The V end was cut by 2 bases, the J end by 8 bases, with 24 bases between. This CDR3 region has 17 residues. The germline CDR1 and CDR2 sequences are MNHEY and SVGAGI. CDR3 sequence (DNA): TGTGCCAGCAGTTACCTGCCCAGCTCACACGCATTTGGCGGCTACACCTTC. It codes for CASSYLPSSHAFGGYTF.

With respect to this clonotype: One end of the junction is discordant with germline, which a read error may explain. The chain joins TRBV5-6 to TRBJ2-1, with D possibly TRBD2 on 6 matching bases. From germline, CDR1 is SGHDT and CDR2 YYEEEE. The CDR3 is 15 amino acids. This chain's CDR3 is CASSLGRGFYNEQFF. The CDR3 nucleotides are TGTGCTAGCAGCTTGGGTCGGGGGTTCTACAATGAGCAGTTCTTC.

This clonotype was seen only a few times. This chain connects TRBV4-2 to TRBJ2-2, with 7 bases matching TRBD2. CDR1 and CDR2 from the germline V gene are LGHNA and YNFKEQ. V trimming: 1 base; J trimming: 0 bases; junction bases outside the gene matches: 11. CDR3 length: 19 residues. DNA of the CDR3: TGTGCCAGCAGCCAAGTGGGGGGGGGGTTAGAGACGAACACCGGGGAGCTGTTTTTT. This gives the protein CASSQVGGGLETNTGELFF.

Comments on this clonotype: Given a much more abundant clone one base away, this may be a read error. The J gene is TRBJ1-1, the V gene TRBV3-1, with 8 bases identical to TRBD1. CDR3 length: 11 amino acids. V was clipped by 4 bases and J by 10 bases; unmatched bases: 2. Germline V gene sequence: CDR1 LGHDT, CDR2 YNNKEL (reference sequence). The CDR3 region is CASSRTGPAFF. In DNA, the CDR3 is TGTGCCAGCAGCCGGACAGGGCCAGCTTTCTTT. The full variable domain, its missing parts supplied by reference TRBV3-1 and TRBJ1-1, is DTAVSQTPKYLVTQMGNDKSIKCEQNLGHDTMYWYKQDSKKFLKIMFSYNNKELIINETVPNRFSPKSPDKAHLNLHINSLELGDSAVYFCASSRTGPAFFGQGTRLTVV.

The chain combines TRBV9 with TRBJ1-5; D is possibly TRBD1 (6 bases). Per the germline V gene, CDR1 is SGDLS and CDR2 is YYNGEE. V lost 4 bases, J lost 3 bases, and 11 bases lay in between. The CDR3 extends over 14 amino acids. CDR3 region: CASSPGASNQPQHF. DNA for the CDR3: TGTGCCAGCAGCCCGGGGGCGTCCAATCAGCCCCAGCATTTT.

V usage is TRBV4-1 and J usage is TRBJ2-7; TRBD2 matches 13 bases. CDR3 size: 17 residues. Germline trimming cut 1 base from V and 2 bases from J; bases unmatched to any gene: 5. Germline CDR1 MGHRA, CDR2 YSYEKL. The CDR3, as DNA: TGCGCCAGCAGCCAAGCGGGACTAGCGGGAAATACCTACGAGCAGTACTTC. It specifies CASSQAGLAGNTYEQYF.

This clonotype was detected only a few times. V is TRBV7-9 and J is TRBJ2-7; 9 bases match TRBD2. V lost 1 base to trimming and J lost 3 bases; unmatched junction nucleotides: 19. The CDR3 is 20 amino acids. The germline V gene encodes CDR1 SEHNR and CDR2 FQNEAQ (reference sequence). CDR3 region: CASSLGAGTVGLASLYEQYF. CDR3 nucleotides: TGTGCCAGCAGCTTAGGGGCCGGGACGGTAGGACTAGCGAGTCTCTACGAGCAGTACTTC.

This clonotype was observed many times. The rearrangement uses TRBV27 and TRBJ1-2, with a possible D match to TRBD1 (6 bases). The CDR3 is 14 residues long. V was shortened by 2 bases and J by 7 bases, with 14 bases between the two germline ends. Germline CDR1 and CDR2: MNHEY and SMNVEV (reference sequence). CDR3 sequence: CASSLGGPAFGYTF. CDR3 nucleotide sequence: TGTGCCAGCAGTTTAGGGGGCCCGGCGTTTGGCTACACCTTC.

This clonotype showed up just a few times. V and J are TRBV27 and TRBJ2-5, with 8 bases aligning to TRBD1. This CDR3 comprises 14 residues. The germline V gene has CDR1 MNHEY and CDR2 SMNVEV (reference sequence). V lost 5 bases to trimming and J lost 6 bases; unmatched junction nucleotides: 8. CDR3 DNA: TGTGCCAGCAGTCCCCGGACAGGGTTACAGACCCAGTACTTC. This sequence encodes CASSPRTGLQTQYF.

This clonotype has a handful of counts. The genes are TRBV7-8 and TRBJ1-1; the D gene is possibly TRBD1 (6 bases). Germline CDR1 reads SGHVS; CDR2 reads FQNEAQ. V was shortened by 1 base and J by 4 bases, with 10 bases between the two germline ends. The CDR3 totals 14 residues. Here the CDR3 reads CASSLDGGPTEAFF. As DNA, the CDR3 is TGTGCCAGCAGCTTAGATGGGGGCCCCACTGAAGCTTTCTTT. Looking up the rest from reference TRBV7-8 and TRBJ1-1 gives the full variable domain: GAGVSQSPRYKVAKRGQDVALRCDPISGHVSLFWYQQALGQGPEFLTYFQNEAQLDKSGLPSDRFFAERPEGSVSTLKIQRTQQEDSAVYLCASSLDGGPTEAFFGQGTRLTVV.

CDR3: CASSKGNIANTGELFF. As DNA, the CDR3 is TGTGCCAGCAGCAAAGGCAACATAGCGAACACCGGGGAGCTGTTTTTT. This chain links TRBV11-2 with TRBJ2-2, with no clear D. Trimming shortened V by 5 bases and J by 0 bases, and 13 bases separated the two germline ends. The germline V gene has CDR1 SGHAT and CDR2 FQNNGV. This CDR3 has 16 amino acids.

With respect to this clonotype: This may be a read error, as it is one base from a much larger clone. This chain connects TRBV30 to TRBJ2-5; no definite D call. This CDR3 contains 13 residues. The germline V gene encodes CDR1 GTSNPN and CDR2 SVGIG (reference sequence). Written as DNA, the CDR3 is TGTGTCTGGAGTTCTGCGTACCAAGAGACCCAGTACTTC. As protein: CVWSSAYQETQYF.

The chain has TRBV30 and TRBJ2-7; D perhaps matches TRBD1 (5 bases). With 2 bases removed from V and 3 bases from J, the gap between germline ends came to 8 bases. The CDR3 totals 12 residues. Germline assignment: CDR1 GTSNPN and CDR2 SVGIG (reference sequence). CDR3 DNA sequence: TGTGCCTGGAGTCGACAGATCTACGAGCAGTACTTC. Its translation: CAWSRQIYEQYF. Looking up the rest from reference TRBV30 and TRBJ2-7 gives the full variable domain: SQTIHQWPATLVQPVGSPLSLECTVEGTSNPNLYWYRQAAGRGLQLLFYSVGIGQISSEVPQNLSASRPQDRQFILSSKKLLLSDSGFYLCAWSRQIYEQYFGPGTRLTVT.

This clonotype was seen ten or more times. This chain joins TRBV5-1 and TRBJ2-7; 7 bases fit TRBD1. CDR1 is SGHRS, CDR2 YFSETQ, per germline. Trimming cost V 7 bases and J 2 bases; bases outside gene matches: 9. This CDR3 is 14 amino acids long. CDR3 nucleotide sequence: TGCGCCAGCGGCCGGGACAGTTATACCTACGAGCAGTACTTC. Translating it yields CASGRDSYTYEQYF.

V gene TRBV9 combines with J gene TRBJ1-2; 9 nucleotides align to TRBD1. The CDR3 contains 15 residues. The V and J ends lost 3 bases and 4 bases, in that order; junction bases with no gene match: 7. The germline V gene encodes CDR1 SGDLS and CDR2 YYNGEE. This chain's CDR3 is CASSARDRDVYGYTF. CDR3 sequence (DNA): TGTGCCAGCAGCGCCCGGGACAGGGACGTCTATGGCTACACCTTC.

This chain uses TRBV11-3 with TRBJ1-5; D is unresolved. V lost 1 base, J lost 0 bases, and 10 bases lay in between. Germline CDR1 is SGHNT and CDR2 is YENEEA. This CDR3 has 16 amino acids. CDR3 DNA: TGTGCCAGCAGCTTAGGTGGCTTTAATAGCAATCAGCCCCAGCATTTT. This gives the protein CASSLGGFNSNQPQHF.

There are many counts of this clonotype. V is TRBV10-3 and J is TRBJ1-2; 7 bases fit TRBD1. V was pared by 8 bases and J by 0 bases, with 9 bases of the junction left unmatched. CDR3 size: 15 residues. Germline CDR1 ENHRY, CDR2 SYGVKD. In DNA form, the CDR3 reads TGTGCCATCTCCGGCCAGGGACAGCCTAACTATGGCTACACCTTC. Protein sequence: CAISGQGQPNYGYTF.

In nucleotides, the CDR3 is TGTGCCAGCTCACCACGGGACCCGCCGAACGGGAGCGAGCAGTACTTC. Its translation: CASSPRDPPNGSEQYF. This chain joins TRBV18 and TRBJ2-7, with D perhaps TRBD2 (6 bases). Looked up from germline, CDR1 is KGHSH and CDR2 is LQKENI. The CDR3 length is 16 residues. V gave up 1 base and J gave up 6 bases, with 19 bases separating them. The full variable domain, rest sourced from reference TRBV18 and TRBJ2-7, is NAGVMQNPRHLVRRRGQEARLRCSPMKGHSHVYWYRQLPEEGLKFMVYLQKENIIDESGMPKERFSAEFPKEGPSILRIQQVVRGDSAAYFCASSPRDPPNGSEQYFGPGTRLTVT.

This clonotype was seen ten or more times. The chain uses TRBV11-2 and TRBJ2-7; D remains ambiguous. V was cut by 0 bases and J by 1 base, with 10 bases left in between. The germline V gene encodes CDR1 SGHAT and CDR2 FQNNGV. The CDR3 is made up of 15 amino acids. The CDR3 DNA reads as TGTGCCAGCAGCTTAGATCTTGGTAGATCCTACGAGCAGTACTTC. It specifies CASSLDLGRSYEQYF.

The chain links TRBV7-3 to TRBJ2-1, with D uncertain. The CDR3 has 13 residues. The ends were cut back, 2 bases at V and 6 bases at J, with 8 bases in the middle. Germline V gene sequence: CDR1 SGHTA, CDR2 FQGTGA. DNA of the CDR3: TGTGCCAGCAGCTTAGGCGGAAGCAATGAGCAGTTCTTC. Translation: CASSLGGSNEQFF.

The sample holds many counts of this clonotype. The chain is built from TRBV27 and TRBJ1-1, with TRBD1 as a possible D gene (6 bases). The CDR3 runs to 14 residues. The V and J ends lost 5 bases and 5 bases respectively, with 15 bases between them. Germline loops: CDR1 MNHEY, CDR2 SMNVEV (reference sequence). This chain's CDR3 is CASSLYREGTEAFF. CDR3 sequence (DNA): TGTGCCAGCAGTCTGTACAGGGAAGGAACTGAAGCTTTCTTT.

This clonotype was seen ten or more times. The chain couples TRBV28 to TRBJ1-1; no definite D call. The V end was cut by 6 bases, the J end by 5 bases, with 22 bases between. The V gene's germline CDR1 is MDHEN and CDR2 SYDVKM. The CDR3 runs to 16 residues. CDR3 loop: CASSLPRGGWNTEAFF. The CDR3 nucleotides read TGTGCCAGCAGCCTACCCCGTGGAGGGTGGAATACTGAAGCTTTCTTT. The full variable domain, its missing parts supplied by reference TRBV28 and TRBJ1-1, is DVKVTQSSRYLVKRTGEKVFLECVQDMDHENMFWYRQDPGLGLRLIYFSYDVKMKEKGDIPEGYSVSREKKERFSLILESASTNQTSMYLCASSLPRGGWNTEAFFGQGTRLTVV.

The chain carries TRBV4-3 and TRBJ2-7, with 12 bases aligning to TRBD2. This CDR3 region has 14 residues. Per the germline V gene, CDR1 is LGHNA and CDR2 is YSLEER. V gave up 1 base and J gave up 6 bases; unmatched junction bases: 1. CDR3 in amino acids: CASSQGLAGAEQYF. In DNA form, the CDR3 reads TGCGCCAGCAGCCAAGGACTAGCGGGAGCCGAGCAGTACTTC.

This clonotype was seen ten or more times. The chain's CDR3 is CASSYHGQGPYEQYF. The CDR3 DNA reads TGTGCCAGCAGTTACCACGGACAGGGGCCCTACGAGCAGTACTTC. J is TRBJ2-7 and V is TRBV6-9; 9 nucleotides agree with TRBD1. This CDR3 has 15 residues. J lost 2 bases, V lost 3 bases, and 5 bases had no gene match. CDR1 MNHGY and CDR2 SVAAGI come from the germline V gene.

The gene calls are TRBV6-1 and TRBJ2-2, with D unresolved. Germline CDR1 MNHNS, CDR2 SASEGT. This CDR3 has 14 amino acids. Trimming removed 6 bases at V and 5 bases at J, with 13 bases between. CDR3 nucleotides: TGTGCCAGCAGATCCCTATCTAGGACCGGGGAGCTGTTTTTT. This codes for CASRSLSRTGELFF.

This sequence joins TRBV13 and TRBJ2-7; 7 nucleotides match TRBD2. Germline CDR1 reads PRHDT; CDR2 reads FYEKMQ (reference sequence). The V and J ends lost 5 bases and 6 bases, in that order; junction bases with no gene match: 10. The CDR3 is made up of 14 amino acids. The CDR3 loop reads CASSRGREVGEQYF. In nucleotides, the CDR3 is TGTGCCAGCAGCCGAGGGAGGGAGGTTGGCGAGCAGTACTTC.

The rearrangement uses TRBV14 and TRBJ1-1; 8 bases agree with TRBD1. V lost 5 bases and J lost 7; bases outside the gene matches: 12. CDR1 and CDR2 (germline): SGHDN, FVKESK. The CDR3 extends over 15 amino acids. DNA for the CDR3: TGTGCCAGCAGCTCAAGAGGGCAGGGGGCGAGTGAAGCTTTCTTT. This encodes CASSSRGQGASEAFF.